This TCR beta chain was captured by sequencing in a study of T cell responses to AZD1222 COVID-19 vaccine. Study observations and caveats: The peak T cell response came first, and repertoires were sampled only after it.

Assay used: immunoSEQ multiplex PCR; TCRdb lists only in-frame clones, some missing. The data contain roughly 160,000 clones, around nine tenths of them singletons. The sample holds one count of this clone. No antigen is known for it. The V and J ends lost 7 bases and 7 bases, in that order; junction bases with no gene match: 2. The CDR3 totals 13 residues. Germline CDR1 is SGHAT and CDR2 is FQNNGV. The chain links TRBV11-2 to TRBJ1-6, with 9 positions matching TRBD1. Material: peripheral blood, obtained 28 days after the second AZD1222 dose. The receptor's source is an adult who received the AZD1222 COVID-19 vaccine. The CDR3 spells CASTGQGNSPLHF. DNA of the CDR3: TGTGCCAGCACCGGACAGGGGAATTCACCCCTCCACTTT. The whole variable domain, filled in from reference TRBV11-2 and TRBJ1-6, reads EAGVAQSPRYKIIEKRQSVAFWCNPISGHATLYWYQQILGQGPKLLIQFQNNGVVDDSQLPKDRFSAERLKGVDSTLKIQPAKLEDSAVYLCASTGQGNSPLHFGNGTRLTVT.